What follows is one T cell receptor beta chain and its context. This entry belongs to a study of blood T cell repertoires in COVID-19. TCRdb keeps only in-frame clones here, not all; method: immunoSEQ multiplex PCR. This sample yields about 170,000 clones, of which roughly 93% are seen a single time; 4.5% to 5% belongs to the top ten. Between the trimmed V and J ends, which lost 4 bases and 1 base, there was a span of 16 bases. Germline V lookup: CDR1 MDHEN, CDR2 SYDVKM. The CDR3 is made up of 16 amino acids. Sequencing used peripheral blood. This receptor was identified in a man aged 18 to 35 with COVID-19, enrolled during active disease. This rearrangement joins TRBV28 to TRBJ1-2; possibly TRBD1 for D (5 bases). The chain's CDR3 is CASSSQDQRGNYGYTF. For the CDR3, the DNA is TGTGCCAGCAGTTCACAGGACCAAAGGGGTAACTATGGCTACACCTTC.